A selection of T cell receptor beta chains follows, all from one sample in a study of human T cells and chemical hapten exposure. Each CDR3 protein is one row after TCRdb ran MiXCR on the RACE reads. The repertoire consists of under 200,000 distinct CDR3 sequences, with about a quarter occurring once and the leading ten covering 2% to 2.5%. The specimen was whole blood, collected in connection with sensitization to the hapten diphenylcyclopropenone (DPC). The receptors were sampled from a woman younger than 35 with alopecia areata. Some clones in this sample may be carry-over from other donors' samples. Both conserved end residues are part of each CDR3. The order of the fields is V gene, J gene, clone size, D gene, CDR3 DNA, CDR3 protein. A D gene is named only where the DNA matches it firmly. Expanded clones get a size class; other rows say once, few or many, or leave the size out.

TRBV11-2	TRBJ2-1	few	.	TGTGCCACCCAAAGGGGACTTTCGAGCTCCTACAATGAGCAGTTCTTC	CATQRGLSSSYNEQFF
TRBV11-2	TRBJ2-1	few	TRBD2	TGTGCCAGCAGCTTAGATTTAGCGGGGGGGCCTGAGCAGTTCTTC	CASSLDLAGGPEQFF
TRBV30	TRBJ2-3	few	TRBD1	TGTGCCTGGAGTCGACAGGGGGCAAGGAGCACAGATACGCAGTATTTT	CAWSRQGARSTDTQYF
TRBV20-1	TRBJ2-3	few	TRBD2	TGCAGTGCTAGAAAACTAGCGGGGGAAACAGATACGCAGTATTTT	CSARKLAGETDTQYF
TRBV13	TRBJ2-7	.	TRBD2	TGTGCCAGCAGCATCGGGACTAGCGTTAGGCAGTACTTC	CASSIGTSVRQYF
TRBV2	TRBJ2-3	.	TRBD2	TGTGCCAGCAGTTCAGGACTAGCGGGGGCCATCACAGATACGCAGTATTTT	CASSSGLAGAITDTQYF
TRBV7-2	TRBJ2-7	few	TRBD2	TGTGCCAGCAGGCCCACTAGCGGGGGCTCCTACGAGCAGTACTTC	CASRPTSGGSYEQYF
TRBV20-1	TRBJ2-1	.	.	TGCAGTGCTATGGGGACGTACAATGAGCAGTTCTTC	CSAMGTYNEQFF
TRBV27	TRBJ2-7	.	.	TGTGCCAGCAGAAGGGGACAAGCCTACGAGCAGTACTTC	CASRRGQAYEQYF
TRBV27	TRBJ2-7	few	.	TGTGCCAGCAGTTCCCTCCTCGAGTACGAGCAGTACTTC	CASSSLLEYEQYF
TRBV9	TRBJ2-1	.	TRBD2	TGTGCCAGCAGCGTGACTAGCGGAGGATTCTACAATGAGCAGTTCTTC	CASSVTSGGFYNEQFF
TRBV20-1	TRBJ2-3	.	TRBD2	TGCAGTGCTCCCACTAGCGGGAGAGCAGATACGCAGTATTTT	CSAPTSGRADTQYF
TRBV5-4	TRBJ1-2	few	.	TGTGCCAGCAGCTCCGGGAAGGAGCCTCGCCATGGCTACACCTTC	CASSSGKEPRHGYTF
TRBV7-6	TRBJ2-7	.	.	TGTGCCAGCAGCTTTTACTACTCCTACGAGCAGTACTTC	CASSFYYSYEQYF
TRBV9	TRBJ2-2	.	.	TGTGCCAGCAGCGTAGGCCAGGCTAGCGGGGAGCTGTTTTTT	CASSVGQASGELFF
TRBV7-2	TRBJ2-7	few	.	TGTGCCAGCAGCTCGACAGTTTACGAGCAGTACTTC	CASSSTVYEQYF
TRBV7-8	TRBJ2-2	few	.	TGTGCCAGCAGCGTAGGACATGGGGCCACCGGGGAGCTGTTTTTT	CASSVGHGATGELFF
TRBV7-9	TRBJ2-5	few	.	TGTGCCAGCAGCCCCCGGCGTGGAGGGGTAGGGGAGACCCAGTACTTC	CASSPRRGGVGETQYF
TRBV7-2	TRBJ2-1	few	TRBD2	TGTGCTTCGCGACTAGCGGGGAGGAATGAGCAGTTCTTC	CASRLAGRNEQFF
TRBV10-3	TRBJ2-3	few	.	TGTGCCATCAGTTCACGTGTAACAAGCCGCACAGATACGCAGTATTTT	CAISSRVTSRTDTQYF
TRBV7-9	TRBJ2-7	few	.	TGTGCCAGCAGCTTACCCGGGACGAGATCCTACGAGCAGTACTTC	CASSLPGTRSYEQYF
TRBV4-1	TRBJ1-1	few	.	TGCGCCAGCAGCCAGGGCTGGACCACTGAAGCTTTCTTT	CASSQGWTTEAFF
TRBV29-1	TRBJ2-1	.	TRBD2	TGCAGCGTTCTCCTAGCGGGGGGTAATGAGCAGTTCTTC	CSVLLAGGNEQFF